These 7 T cell receptor beta chains were sequenced from one sample in a study of shared clonotypes between healthy human individuals. This table comes from immunoSEQ multiplex PCR, and its TCRdb copy is limited to in-frame clones, with some not included. The table lists around 1,900,000 clones, just over 90% of them singletons, with over 1.5% in the top ten. Naive CD8 cells lacked CD45RO and underwent positive selection for CCR7, leaving out terminally differentiated effector memory CD45RA+ cells. Sequencing used naive CD8+ T cells from PBMCs. The receptors stem from a man between 18 and 35 years old in good health. Some clones in this sample may be carry-over from other donors' samples.

Here the CDR3 reads CAWITPGQGRNTIYF. In DNA, the CDR3 is TGTGCCTGGATTACCCCCGGACAGGGACGAAACACCATATATTTT. The chain recombines TRBV30 with TRBJ1-3, with TRBD1 matching 8 bases. The CDR3 has 15 residues. Germline V CDR1 and CDR2: GTSNPN, SVGIG (reference sequence). The ends lost 4 bases at V and 5 bases at J; junction bases unmatched: 10. Together with reference TRBV30 and TRBJ1-3, the CDR3 gives the full variable domain: SQTIHQWPATLVQPVGSPLSLECTVEGTSNPNLYWYRQAAGRGLQLLFYSVGIGQISSEVPQNLSASRPQDRQFILSSKKLLLSDSGFYLCAWITPGQGRNTIYFGEGSWLTVV.

Concerning this clone: Compared with germline, one end of the junction differs, possibly owing to a read error. The V gene is TRBV4-2, the J gene TRBJ1-5, with 8 positions matching TRBD1. Germline loops: CDR1 LGHNA, CDR2 YNFKEQ. The CDR3 has 13 residues. This CDR3 reads CASSQGRRDRLYF. The CDR3 nucleotides read TGTGCCAGCAGCCAAGGGAGAAGGGACAGGCTATATTTT.

To note about this clone: In the same sample, other DNA sequences code for this CDR3. The chain employs TRBV19 and TRBJ2-1, with no clear D. Germline values: CDR1 LNHDA, CDR2 SQIVND (reference sequence). With 3 bases removed from V and 3 bases from J, the gap between germline ends came to 9 bases. The CDR3 sequence is 14 residues long. CDR3 protein: CASSISGSYNEQFF. The CDR3 DNA follows: TGTGCCAGTAGTATCTCTGGCAGCTACAATGAGCAGTTCTTC. The full variable domain, its missing parts supplied by reference TRBV19 and TRBJ2-1, is DGGITQSPKYLFRKEGQNVTLSCEQNLNHDAMYWYRQDPGQGLRLIYYSQIVNDFQKGDIAEGYSVSREKKESFPLTVTSAQKNPTAFYLCASSISGSYNEQFFGPGTRLTVL.

The count of this clone is one. This chain connects TRBV9 to TRBJ2-2; D gene ambiguous. The V end was cut by 6 bases, the J end by 0 bases, with 12 bases between. Germline CDR1 is SGDLS and CDR2 is YYNGEE. The CDR3 contains 15 residues. CDR3 in amino acids: CASTDDDPNTGELFF. CDR3 coding DNA: TGTGCCAGCACCGACGACGACCCGAACACCGGGGAGCTGTTTTTT. Combining the CDR3 with reference TRBV9 and TRBJ2-2 gives the whole variable domain DSGVTQTPKHLITATGQRVTLRCSPRSGDLSVYWYQQSLDQGLQFLIQYYNGEERAKGNILERFSAQQFPDLHSELNLSSLELGDSALYFCASTDDDPNTGELFFGEGSRLTVL.

V gene TRBV28 combines with J gene TRBJ2-1; no reliable D call. Germline CDR1 is MDHEN and CDR2 is SYDVKM. The length of the CDR3 is 13 residues. Trimming took 3 bases from V and 2 from J, leaving 5 bases between them. CDR3 protein: CASSFEAYNEQFF. Here the CDR3 DNA reads TGTGCCAGCAGTTTTGAGGCCTACAATGAGCAGTTCTTC.

The chain recombines TRBV15 with TRBJ1-1; TRBD1 aligns across 7 bases. V lost 1 base to trimming and J lost 5 bases; unmatched junction nucleotides: 7. The germline gives CDR1 LNHNV, CDR2 YYDKDF (reference sequence). CDR3 length: 15 residues. CDR3 nucleotide sequence: TGTGCCACCAGCAGAGTGGAGGGGGCGAGAACTGAAGCTTTCTTT. This encodes CATSRVEGARTEAFF.

CDR3 protein: CASSQAPGTAWDTEAFF. The CDR3 coding sequence is TGTGCCAGCAGCCAAGCCCCCGGGACAGCCTGGGACACTGAAGCTTTCTTT. The chain is built from TRBV14 and TRBJ1-1, with 7 bases identical to TRBD1. V gave up 1 base and J gave up 3 bases; unmatched junction bases: 11. The length of the CDR3 is 17 residues. The germline gives CDR1 SGHDN, CDR2 FVKESK.